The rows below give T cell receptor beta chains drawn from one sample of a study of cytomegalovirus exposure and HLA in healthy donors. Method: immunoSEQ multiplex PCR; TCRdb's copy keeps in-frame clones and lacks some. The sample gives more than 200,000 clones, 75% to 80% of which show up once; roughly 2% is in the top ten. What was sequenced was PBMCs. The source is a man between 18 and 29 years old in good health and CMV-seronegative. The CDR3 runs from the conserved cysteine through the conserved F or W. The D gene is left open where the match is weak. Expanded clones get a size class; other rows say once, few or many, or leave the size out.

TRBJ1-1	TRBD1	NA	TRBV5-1	CASSFTRLRDSLNTEAFF	TGCGCCAGCAGCTTCACCCGGTTAAGGGACAGCTTGAACACTGAAGCTTTCTTT
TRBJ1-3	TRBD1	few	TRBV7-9	CASSLAGQGANF	TGTGCCAGCAGCTTAGCGGGACAGGGGGCTAATTTT
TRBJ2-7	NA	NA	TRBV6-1	CASSEAPGFYEQYF	TGTGCCAGCAGTGAAGCACCGGGTTTCTACGAGCAGTACTTC
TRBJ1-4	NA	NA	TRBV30	CAWRGRTTNEKLFF	TGTGCCTGGAGGGGCCGGACAACTAATGAAAAACTGTTTTTT
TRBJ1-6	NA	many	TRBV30	CAWSVYGGVSPLHF	TGTGCCTGGAGTGTTTATGGGGGCGTTTCACCCCTCCACTTT
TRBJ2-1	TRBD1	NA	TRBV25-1	CASSARDRPERNEQFF	TGTGCCAGCAGTGCCCGGGACAGGCCCGAGAGGAATGAGCAGTTCTTC
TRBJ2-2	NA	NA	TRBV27	CASRPGLQTGELFF	TGTGCCAGCAGACCGGGACTTCAAACCGGGGAGCTGTTTTTT
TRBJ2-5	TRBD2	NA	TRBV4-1	CASSQDWGTSGTTQETQYF	TGCGCCAGCAGCCAAGATTGGGGGACTAGCGGGACAACCCAAGAGACCCAGTACTTC
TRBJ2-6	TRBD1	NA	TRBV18	CASSLGQGFSGANVLTF	TGTGCCAGCTCACTCGGACAGGGTTTCTCTGGGGCCAACGTCCTGACTTTC
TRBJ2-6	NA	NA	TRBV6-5	CASRDSSGANVLTF	TGTGCCAGCAGGGACAGCTCTGGGGCCAACGTCCTGACTTTC
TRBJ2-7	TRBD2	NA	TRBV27	CASSVGGTILYEQYF	TGTGCCAGCAGTGTCGGGGGGACTATCCTCTACGAGCAGTACTTC
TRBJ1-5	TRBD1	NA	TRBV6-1	CASSDPEQGGNQPQHF	TGTGCCAGCAGTGATCCTGAACAGGGGGGGAATCAGCCCCAGCATTTT
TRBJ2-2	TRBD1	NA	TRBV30	CAWTDRERPGELFF	TGTGCCTGGACCGACAGGGAGCGGCCCGGGGAGCTGTTTTTT
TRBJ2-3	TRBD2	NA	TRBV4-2	CASSQEGNSGKTDTQYF	TGTGCCAGCAGCCAAGAAGGGAATAGCGGGAAGACAGATACGCAGTATTTT
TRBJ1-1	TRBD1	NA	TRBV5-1	CASSLSGGWTEAFF	TGCGCCAGCAGCTTATCAGGGGGCTGGACTGAAGCTTTCTTT
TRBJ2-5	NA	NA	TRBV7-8	CASSLELDDNLSQYF	TGTGCCAGCAGCTTAGAACTAGACGACAATTTATCTCAGTACTTC
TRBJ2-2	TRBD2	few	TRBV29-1	CSVSGGGAQNTGELFF	TGCAGCGTGTCCGGCGGGGGGGCACAGAACACCGGGGAGCTGTTTTTT
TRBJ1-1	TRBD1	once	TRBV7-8	CASSLVEGQGGTEAFF	TGTGCCAGCAGCTTAGTAGAAGGCCAGGGGGGCACTGAAGCTTTCTTT
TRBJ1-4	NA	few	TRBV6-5	CASSYERGEKLFF	TGTGCCAGCAGTTATGAGAGGGGGGAAAAACTGTTTTTT
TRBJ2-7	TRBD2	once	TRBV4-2	CASSPTSGLSSYEQYF	TGTGCCAGCAGTCCGACTAGCGGGCTAAGCTCCTACGAGCAGTACTTC
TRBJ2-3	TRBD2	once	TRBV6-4	CASSPSAGGRTDTQYF	TGTGCCAGCAGTCCTAGCGCGGGGGGGCGCACAGATACGCAGTATTTT
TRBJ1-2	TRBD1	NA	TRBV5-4	CASSLTTGSHYGYTF	TGTGCCAGCAGCTTAACGACAGGGTCCCACTATGGCTACACCTTC
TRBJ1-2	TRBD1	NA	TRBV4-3	CASSQEAGTGNYGYTF	TGCGCCAGCAGCCAAGAAGCTGGGACAGGGAACTATGGCTACACCTTC
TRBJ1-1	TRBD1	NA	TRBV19	CASIEQGVVSTEAFF	TGTGCCAGTATTGAACAGGGGGTTGTGAGCACTGAAGCTTTCTTT
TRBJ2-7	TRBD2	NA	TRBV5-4	CASSLLSVRTSGSVAYEQYF	TGTGCCAGCAGCTTGCTCTCCGTTAGGACTAGCGGGAGCGTGGCCTACGAGCAGTACTTC
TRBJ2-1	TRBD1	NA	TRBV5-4	CASSLSRGRGRGGNEQFF	TGTGCCAGCAGCTTGTCCAGGGGGCGCGGTAGGGGAGGCAATGAGCAGTTCTTC
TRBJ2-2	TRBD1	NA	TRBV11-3	CASSLWTITGQDTGELFF	TGTGCCAGCAGCTTGTGGACAATTACCGGACAGGACACCGGGGAGCTGTTTTTT
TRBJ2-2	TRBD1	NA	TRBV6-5	CASSYRDRGHTGELFF	TGTGCCAGCAGTTACCGGGACAGGGGGCACACCGGGGAGCTGTTTTTT
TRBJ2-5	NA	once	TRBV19	CASSIGQGSETQYF	TGTGCCAGTAGTATAGGTCAAGGGAGTGAGACCCAGTACTTC
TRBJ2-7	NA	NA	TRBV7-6	CASSRGQISYEQYF	TGTGCCAGCAGCCGGGGACAAATCTCCTACGAGCAGTACTTC
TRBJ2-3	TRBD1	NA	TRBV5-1	CASSLEKPGQGFSDTQYF	TGCGCCAGCAGCTTGGAGAAACCGGGACAGGGTTTTTCAGATACGCAGTATTTT
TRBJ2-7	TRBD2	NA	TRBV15	CATSRGGGSAYEQYF	TGTGCCACCAGCAGAGGGGGCGGGAGTGCCTACGAGCAGTACTTC
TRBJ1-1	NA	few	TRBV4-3	CASSRGGRATEAFF	TGCGCCAGCAGCCGCGGGGGGCGGGCCACTGAAGCTTTCTTT
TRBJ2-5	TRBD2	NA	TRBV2	CASRNLAEETQYF	TGTGCCAGCAGGAACCTAGCGGAAGAGACCCAGTACTTC
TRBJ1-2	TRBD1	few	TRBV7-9	CASSHSTGAPNYGYTF	TGTGCCAGCAGCCATTCAACAGGGGCACCTAACTATGGCTACACCTTC
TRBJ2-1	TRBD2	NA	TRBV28	CASSLLAYNEQFF	TGTGCCAGCAGCTTACTAGCGTACAATGAGCAGTTCTTC